This is a list of T cell receptor beta chains from one sample in a study of spatial heterogeneity in lung cancer. TCRdb used MiXCR to reprocess the 5' RACE reads, holding one entry per CDR3 protein. This sample has under 50,000 distinct CDR3 sequences, with 5.2% found just once. This sample comprised PBMCs, obtained at surgery. These receptors all come from a female donor with early-stage non-small cell lung cancer. The CDR3 runs from the conserved cysteine through the conserved F or W. Fields, in order: CDR3 length, J gene, clone size, V gene, D gene, CDR3 DNA, CDR3 protein. A D gene is named only where the DNA matches it firmly. Size is omitted from some rows. Given values are once, few, many or a class for expanded clones.

len: 13; j_gene: TRBJ1-2; abundance: few; v_gene: TRBV7-9; d_gene: TRBD1; CDR3nt: TGTGCCAGCACCGCGGACAGGTACGATGGCTACACCTTC; CDR3aa: CASTADRYDGYTF
len: 15; j_gene: TRBJ1-5; abundance: many; v_gene: TRBV5-1; d_gene: TRBD1; CDR3nt: TGCGCCAGCAGCTTGGAAGGGACAGGGACCCAGCCCCAGCATTTT; CDR3aa: CASSLEGTGTQPQHF
len: 14; j_gene: TRBJ2-7; abundance: few; v_gene: TRBV7-9; d_gene: NA; CDR3nt: TGTGCCAGCAGCCCTAGTCAGCGGCCATACGAGCAGTACTTC; CDR3aa: CASSPSQRPYEQYF
len: 14; j_gene: TRBJ1-5; abundance: many; v_gene: TRBV2; d_gene: NA; CDR3nt: TGTGCCAGCAGTGCCGGGGGAAGCAATCAGCCCCAGCATTTT; CDR3aa: CASSAGGSNQPQHF
len: 11; j_gene: TRBJ2-2; abundance: many; v_gene: TRBV30; d_gene: NA; CDR3nt: TGTGCCTGGAGTAAGACCGGGGAGCTGTTTTTT; CDR3aa: CAWSKTGELFF
len: 15; j_gene: TRBJ2-7; abundance: many; v_gene: TRBV5-1; d_gene: TRBD1; CDR3nt: TGCGCCAGCAGCTCCCCGGGGACAGGGACCTACGAGCAGTACTTC; CDR3aa: CASSSPGTGTYEQYF
len: 14; j_gene: TRBJ2-1; abundance: many; v_gene: TRBV19; d_gene: TRBD1; CDR3nt: TGTGCCAGTAGTCCGGGACAGATTTACAATGAGCAGTTCTTC; CDR3aa: CASSPGQIYNEQFF
len: 17; j_gene: TRBJ2-2; abundance: many; v_gene: TRBV7-9; d_gene: NA; CDR3nt: TGTGCCAGCAGCTTAGGTCGCGCGACCACCTACACCGGGGAGCTGTTTTTT; CDR3aa: CASSLGRATTYTGELFF
len: 20; j_gene: TRBJ2-2; abundance: many; v_gene: TRBV4-3; d_gene: NA; CDR3nt: TGCGCCAGCAGCCAAGATCATATTGCAGGGGGACTAGGGCGCACCGGGGAGCTGTTTTTT; CDR3aa: CASSQDHIAGGLGRTGELFF
len: 19; j_gene: TRBJ2-7; abundance: many; v_gene: TRBV20-1; d_gene: TRBD2; CDR3nt: TGCAGTGCTGCCCCTTTAGCGGGGGATCCGATACGGAGCTCCTACGAGCAGTACTTC; CDR3aa: CSAAPLAGDPIRSSYEQYF
len: 16; j_gene: TRBJ2-7; abundance: many; v_gene: TRBV27; d_gene: TRBD2; CDR3nt: TGTGCCAGCAGTTCCCACTCCAGCGGGACTGCTCGGGAGCAGTACTTC; CDR3aa: CASSSHSSGTAREQYF
len: 12; j_gene: TRBJ2-7; abundance: many; v_gene: TRBV20-1; d_gene: NA; CDR3nt: TGCAGTGCTACGGACCCAAGCTACGAGCAGTACTTC; CDR3aa: CSATDPSYEQYF
len: 14; j_gene: TRBJ2-5; abundance: few; v_gene: TRBV7-3; d_gene: TRBD2; CDR3nt: TGTGCCAGCAGCCCCGGGGGGGCCGTAGAGACCCAGTACTTC; CDR3aa: CASSPGGAVETQYF
len: 15; j_gene: TRBJ2-3; abundance: NA; v_gene: TRBV20-1; d_gene: NA; CDR3nt: TGCAGTGCTAGAGCGGGGGCGGGAGGCACAGATACGCAGTATTTT; CDR3aa: CSARAGAGGTDTQYF
len: 12; j_gene: TRBJ2-4; abundance: few; v_gene: TRBV19; d_gene: NA; CDR3nt: TGTGCCAGTAGTAACTCGGGGAACATTCAGTACTTC; CDR3aa: CASSNSGNIQYF
len: 16; j_gene: TRBJ2-1; abundance: many; v_gene: TRBV6-6; d_gene: TRBD2; CDR3nt: TGTGCCAGCAGTTACACTAGCGGGGGAGCCGTCCCCGAGCAGTTCTTC; CDR3aa: CASSYTSGGAVPEQFF
len: 13; j_gene: TRBJ1-2; abundance: many; v_gene: TRBV28; d_gene: NA; CDR3nt: TGTGCCAGCAGTCCGCCCAGGGCCATGGGCTACACCTTC; CDR3aa: CASSPPRAMGYTF
len: 13; j_gene: TRBJ1-2; abundance: many; v_gene: TRBV28; d_gene: NA; CDR3nt: TGTGCCAGCAGTTCTCCGGAAGGGTATGGCTACACCTTC; CDR3aa: CASSSPEGYGYTF
len: 16; j_gene: TRBJ2-3; abundance: many; v_gene: TRBV2; d_gene: NA; CDR3nt: TGTGCCAGCAGTGAGCTACAACTGATGAGGACAGATACGCAGTATTTT; CDR3aa: CASSELQLMRTDTQYF
len: 17; j_gene: TRBJ2-5; abundance: many; v_gene: TRBV7-2; d_gene: NA; CDR3nt: TGTGCCAGCAGCTTACGGTCGGGGCTCTTTAGGGCAGAGACCCAGTACTTC; CDR3aa: CASSLRSGLFRAETQYF
len: 14; j_gene: TRBJ2-2; abundance: many; v_gene: TRBV5-1; d_gene: NA; CDR3nt: TGCGCCAGCACCCTCGACTGGGGCACCGGGGAGCTGTTTTTT; CDR3aa: CASTLDWGTGELFF
len: 15; j_gene: TRBJ2-3; abundance: many; v_gene: TRBV25-1; d_gene: TRBD1; CDR3nt: TGTGCCAGCACCACAAGGGGGCTGCTCGGGGATACGCAGTATTTT; CDR3aa: CASTTRGLLGDTQYF
len: 18; j_gene: TRBJ2-5; abundance: few; v_gene: TRBV9; d_gene: TRBD2; CDR3nt: TGTGCCAGCAGCGCCGGACTAGCGGGGGGTTTACTTCAAGAGACCCAGTACTTC; CDR3aa: CASSAGLAGGLLQETQYF
len: 19; j_gene: TRBJ2-3; abundance: few; v_gene: TRBV9; d_gene: TRBD1; CDR3nt: TGTGCCAGCAGCTTACAAGCCCGCGGGACAGGGGTTAGGACAGATACGCAGTATTTT; CDR3aa: CASSLQARGTGVRTDTQYF
len: 17; j_gene: TRBJ2-1; abundance: NA; v_gene: TRBV15; d_gene: TRBD2; CDR3nt: TGTGCCACCAGCAGATCCCTAGCGGGGTTACCCTACAATGAGCAGTTCTTC; CDR3aa: CATSRSLAGLPYNEQFF
len: 19; j_gene: TRBJ2-1; abundance: NA; v_gene: TRBV18; d_gene: TRBD2; CDR3nt: TGTGCCAGCTCACCACTGGCTAGCGGGGGGACCACTATTAGCAATGAGCAGTTCTTC; CDR3aa: CASSPLASGGTTISNEQFF
len: 17; j_gene: TRBJ2-6; abundance: many; v_gene: TRBV30; d_gene: NA; CDR3nt: TGTGCCTGGAGTAGGGGACGTACTAGCTCTGGGGCCAACGTCCTGACTTTC; CDR3aa: CAWSRGRTSSGANVLTF
len: 14; j_gene: TRBJ2-3; abundance: many; v_gene: TRBV9; d_gene: NA; CDR3nt: TGTGCCAGCAGCGTAGCGATGAGCACAGATACGCAGTATTTT; CDR3aa: CASSVAMSTDTQYF
len: 14; j_gene: TRBJ1-3; abundance: many; v_gene: TRBV12-3/TRBV12-4; d_gene: NA; CDR3nt: TGTGCCAGCAGCCTTGGGACGGAACGAAACACCATATATTTT; CDR3aa: CASSLGTERNTIYF
len: 14; j_gene: TRBJ1-1; abundance: many; v_gene: TRBV9; d_gene: NA; CDR3nt: TGTGCCAGCAGCGCAACCACAGGGAACACTGAAGCTTTCTTT; CDR3aa: CASSATTGNTEAFF
len: 13; j_gene: TRBJ1-6; abundance: NA; v_gene: TRBV6-1; d_gene: NA; CDR3nt: TGTGCCAGCAGTGAACCTAGGGGAATGCCCCTCCACTTT; CDR3aa: CASSEPRGMPLHF
len: 13; j_gene: TRBJ1-2; abundance: many; v_gene: TRBV9; d_gene: NA; CDR3nt: TGTGCCAGCAGCGTGACAGGAAACTATGGCTACACCTTC; CDR3aa: CASSVTGNYGYTF
len: 15; j_gene: TRBJ1-5; abundance: many; v_gene: TRBV12-3/TRBV12-4; d_gene: NA; CDR3nt: TGTGCCAGCAGTTCCGGATTACTAGGCAATCAGCCCCAGCATTTT; CDR3aa: CASSSGLLGNQPQHF
len: 16; j_gene: TRBJ2-5; abundance: many; v_gene: TRBV5-1; d_gene: NA; CDR3nt: TGCGCCAGCAGCTTGGAAGGGGGGAAGATTCAAGAGACCCAGTACTTC; CDR3aa: CASSLEGGKIQETQYF
len: 16; j_gene: TRBJ2-3; abundance: many; v_gene: TRBV5-6; d_gene: NA; CDR3nt: TGTGCCAGCAGCTTGGCGGTAGCGGCCTCCGTAGATACGCAGTATTTT; CDR3aa: CASSLAVAASVDTQYF
len: 18; j_gene: TRBJ2-5; abundance: NA; v_gene: TRBV13; d_gene: TRBD2; CDR3nt: TGTGCCAGCAGCCCTCGAAATGGACTAGCGGGGGCCCAAGAGACCCAGTACTTC; CDR3aa: CASSPRNGLAGAQETQYF
len: 18; j_gene: TRBJ1-5; abundance: many; v_gene: TRBV19; d_gene: TRBD1; CDR3nt: TGTGCCAGTAGGCCGTGGGGACGCCGACAGGGTGGCAATCAGCCCCAGCATTTT; CDR3aa: CASRPWGRRQGGNQPQHF
len: 13; j_gene: TRBJ1-1; abundance: many; v_gene: TRBV20-1; d_gene: NA; CDR3nt: TGCAGTGCTAGAGACAGGCTAACTACTGAAGCTTTCTTT; CDR3aa: CSARDRLTTEAFF
len: 14; j_gene: TRBJ1-1; abundance: NA; v_gene: TRBV30; d_gene: NA; CDR3nt: TGTGCCTGGAGTGCCGACAGCAGGGCCTCTGAAGCTTTCTTT; CDR3aa: CAWSADSRASEAFF
len: 17; j_gene: TRBJ2-1; abundance: many; v_gene: TRBV4-1; d_gene: TRBD2; CDR3nt: TGCGCCAGCAGCCAAGAAGTAGGGAGACTAGCATACAATGAGCAGTTCTTC; CDR3aa: CASSQEVGRLAYNEQFF
len: 12; j_gene: TRBJ1-4; abundance: many; v_gene: TRBV20-1; d_gene: NA; CDR3nt: TGCAGTCAGGGGTCAACTAATGAAAAACTGTTTTTT; CDR3aa: CSQGSTNEKLFF
len: 14; j_gene: TRBJ2-3; abundance: many; v_gene: TRBV5-1; d_gene: NA; CDR3nt: TGCGCCAGCAGCGGGCTGGACAGCACAGATACGCAGTATTTT; CDR3aa: CASSGLDSTDTQYF
len: 15; j_gene: TRBJ1-4; abundance: many; v_gene: TRBV5-1; d_gene: TRBD1; CDR3nt: TGCGCCAGCGCGGAGGGAGGCAGGGGGAATGAAAAACTGTTTTTT; CDR3aa: CASAEGGRGNEKLFF
len: 15; j_gene: TRBJ2-7; abundance: many; v_gene: TRBV30; d_gene: NA; CDR3nt: TGTGCCTGGAGTGTGGGAGGGGGCCTCAGCTACGAGCAGTACTTC; CDR3aa: CAWSVGGGLSYEQYF
len: 17; j_gene: TRBJ2-1; abundance: many; v_gene: TRBV9; d_gene: NA; CDR3nt: TGTGCCAGCAGCGTGGGGCGGCGGACCAACAGACACAATGAGCAGTTCTTC; CDR3aa: CASSVGRRTNRHNEQFF
len: 14; j_gene: TRBJ1-4; abundance: many; v_gene: TRBV2; d_gene: NA; CDR3nt: TGTGCCAGCAGTGAAGGGGGCAGGGACGAAAAACTGTTTTTT; CDR3aa: CASSEGGRDEKLFF
len: 16; j_gene: TRBJ2-7; abundance: many; v_gene: TRBV27; d_gene: NA; CDR3nt: TGTGCCAGCAGTTTCAGCGCCGGCCTGGTCGGGTACGAGCAGTACTTC; CDR3aa: CASSFSAGLVGYEQYF
len: 15; j_gene: TRBJ2-7; abundance: many; v_gene: TRBV20-1; d_gene: TRBD2; CDR3nt: TGCAGTGCTAGACTCGGGACTAGCGGAACCTACGAGCAGTACTTC; CDR3aa: CSARLGTSGTYEQYF
len: 13; j_gene: TRBJ1-5; abundance: many; v_gene: TRBV7-8; d_gene: NA; CDR3nt: TGTGCCAGCAGCTTAGCGCGGGGTCAGCCCCAGCATTTT; CDR3aa: CASSLARGQPQHF
len: 17; j_gene: TRBJ1-3; abundance: NA; v_gene: TRBV30; d_gene: NA; CDR3nt: TGTGCCTGGAGTGTACTCAAGTTTATAGGGGGTGGAAACACCATATATTTT; CDR3aa: CAWSVLKFIGGGNTIYF
len: 17; j_gene: TRBJ1-2; abundance: many; v_gene: TRBV4-1; d_gene: NA; CDR3nt: TGCGCCAGCAGCCAGAATTTCCGTCACAGGGATAACTATGGCTACACCTTC; CDR3aa: CASSQNFRHRDNYGYTF
len: 13; j_gene: TRBJ2-7; abundance: many; v_gene: TRBV5-1; d_gene: NA; CDR3nt: TGCGCCAGCAGCTTGGAGAGTTCCTACGAGCAGTACTTC; CDR3aa: CASSLESSYEQYF